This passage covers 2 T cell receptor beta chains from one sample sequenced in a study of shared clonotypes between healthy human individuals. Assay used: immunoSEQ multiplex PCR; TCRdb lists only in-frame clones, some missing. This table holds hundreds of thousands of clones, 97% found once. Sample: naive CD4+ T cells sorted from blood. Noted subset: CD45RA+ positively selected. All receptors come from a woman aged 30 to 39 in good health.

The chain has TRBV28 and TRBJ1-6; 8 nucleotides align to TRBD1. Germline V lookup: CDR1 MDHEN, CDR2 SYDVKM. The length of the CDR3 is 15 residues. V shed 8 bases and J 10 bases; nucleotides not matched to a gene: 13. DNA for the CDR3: TGTGCCAGCCACAAGCAGGGGGCGCCCCGGTCACCCCTCCACTTT. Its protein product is CASHKQGAPRSPLHF.

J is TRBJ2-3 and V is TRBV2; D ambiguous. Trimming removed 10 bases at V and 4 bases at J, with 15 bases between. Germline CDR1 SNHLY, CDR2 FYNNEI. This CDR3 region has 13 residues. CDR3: CATGPEYPDTQYF. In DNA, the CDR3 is TGTGCCACCGGTCCCGAATACCCAGATACGCAGTATTTT.